This T cell receptor (beta chain) emerged from a study of blood T cell repertoires in COVID-19. Background on the study: Whether acute or convalescent, the COVID-19 samples came from the United States, Italy and Spain. Sources were T cells, B-cell-depleted T cells, or PBMCs; the material itself was cDNA or gDNA.

Original data processing: Estimates of nucleated cell counts were drawn from the amplification of reference gene primers. The method was immunoSEQ multiplex PCR; TCRdb's version includes in-frame clones alone and lacks a portion of them. That table is the source of V, J and clone size, and D and trimming were worked out from the DNA. The data contain 150,000 to 200,000 clones, 75% to 90% of them singletons. Germline CDR1 SGHVS, CDR2 FNYEAQ. Trimming at V came to 5 bases and at J to 6 bases, leaving 13 bases not matched to a gene. The CDR3 runs 16 residues. V and J are TRBV7-6 and TRBJ1-1; TRBD1 agrees at 9 bases. The material sequenced was peripheral blood. This receptor was taken from an elderly woman with active or convalescent COVID-19. CDR3 bases: TGTGCCAGCAGCGCGGGACAGGGTATTGGGGGGGCTGAAGCTTTCTTT. This gives the protein CASSAGQGIGGAEAFF.